These T cell receptor beta chains were read from a single sample in a study of long-term antiretroviral therapy in people with HIV. The assay was immunoSEQ multiplex PCR, and TCRdb's table has in-frame clones only and misses some. The table lists thousands of clones, more than 60% of them singletons. Material: unsorted PBMCs, obtained 0.5 years before starting antiretroviral therapy. The source of these receptors is a man in his forties or fifties with HIV. CDR3s include the opening cysteine and the closing phenylalanine or tryptophan.

TRBV19	TRBJ2-3	CASSIDYSTDTQYF
TRBV5-6	TRBJ2-5	CASSSPGDEYQETQYF
TRBV6-5	TRBJ2-5	CASIDGRETQYF
TRBV5-1	TRBJ2-3	CASRVWSYTDTQYF
TRBV18	TRBJ2-7	CASSLTQGDYSYEQYF
TRBV2	TRBJ1-2	CASSPTRTGSHYGYTF
TRBV4-1	TRBJ1-6	CASSQEAQVNNSPLHF
TRBV6-5	TRBJ2-1	CASGGTSYNEQFF
TRBV14	TRBJ1-1	CASSRGNTEAFF
TRBV2	TRBJ1-1	CASSGDRDTEAFF
TRBV19	TRBJ1-5	CASSIGVLNQPQHF
TRBV19	TRBJ2-3	CASRFQGGPSSTDTQYF
TRBV30	TRBJ2-1	CAWSVSLSGGQFF
TRBV7-2	TRBJ1-5	CASSGTDYSNQPQHF
TRBV19	TRBJ2-2	CASSGGGGPTGELFF
TRBV15	NA	CATSRVVGIDYEQYF
TRBV11-3	TRBJ2-7	CASSPGANPSYEQYF
TRBV9	TRBJ1-3	CASSVGGISGNTIYF
TRBV9	TRBJ2-3	CASSLTGTSATDTQYF
TRBV5-1	TRBJ1-3	CASSLTGSGNTIYF
TRBV5-1	TRBJ1-1	CASSLGQLLNTEAFF
TRBV6-6	TRBJ2-7	CASRSLAGSYEQYF
TRBV11-2	TRBJ1-4	CASSLGLSLGEKLFF
TRBV29-1	TRBJ1-6	CSVEDQEDHIYF
TRBV7-8	TRBJ2-7	CASSLVGVAYEQYF
TRBV5-1	TRBJ2-7	CASSLGQDWPYEQYF
TRBV10-3	TRBJ1-4	CAIKPREEKLFF
TRBV27	TRBJ2-2	CASSFSTGELFF
TRBV11-2	TRBJ2-3	CASSLGRGEATDTQYF
TRBV30	TRBJ1-3	CACQATGTGNTIYF
TRBV2	TRBJ1-5	CASSWDSNQPQHF
TRBV10-1	TRBJ1-5	CASGQGNQPQHF
TRBV6-1	TRBJ2-7	CASSEAEGYEQYF
TRBV4-1	TRBJ1-6	CASSQGRDRVRPLHF
TRBV6-5	TRBJ2-3	CASSSVAGDSTDTQYF
TRBV19	TRBJ1-1	CASSIHRGHSTEAFF
TRBV5-1	TRBJ2-2	CASSRDRGQSVGELFF
TRBV11-2	TRBJ2-1	CASSRNLLAGAHNEQFF
TRBV19	TRBJ1-1	CASSSAGTGSTEAFF
TRBV27	TRBJ2-7	CASSLTGLGEQYF
TRBV30	TRBJ1-6	CAFAGEVNSPLHF
TRBV5-1	TRBJ1-2	CASSLQDNYGYTF
TRBV27	TRBJ1-6	CASSFQGGNSPLHF
TRBV5-4	TRBJ1-3	CASSLEGGYTGNTIYF
TRBV27	TRBJ2-1	CASGYGEGNEQFF
TRBV7-3	TRBJ2-2	CASSLKASGQTPGTGELFF
TRBV30	TRBJ2-1	CAWREQGPEQFF
TRBV18	TRBJ1-2	CASSPRANYGYTF